This TCR beta chain is drawn from a study of prognosis after radiotherapy for stage I lung cancer. Overall study: Each non-small cell lung cancer patient was deemed medically inoperable.

From genomic DNA, TCR beta CDR3 was amplified by two-round multiplex PCR. Round one of PCR was performed, and it used primers specific to each TRBV and TRBJ gene. TCRdb re-called the multiplex PCR reads with MiXCR, one entry per CDR3 protein. The table lists fewer than 20,000 distinct CDR3 sequences, around 55% of them singletons, with 27% in the top ten. As for this clonotype: Antigen unknown.

The CDR3 contains 11 residues. CDR1 MNHNS and CDR2 SASEGT come from the germline V gene. V gave up 6 bases and J gave up 3 bases, with 4 bases separating them. General study points: The study found lower Shannon entropy after stereotactic body radiation therapy in patients who developed distant metastases. Samples before stereotactic body radiation therapy had more unique TCR clones (median around 10,000 versus 6,900).

At both of two time points, roughly 6 milliliters of peripheral blood were drawn. V is TRBV6-1 and J is TRBJ2-3; D is undetermined. The source is a donor of 50 years or more with non-small cell lung cancer. Sequenced material: PBMCs, taken before or after stereotactic body radiation therapy (not recorded which). Written as DNA, the CDR3 is TGTGCCAGCAGGTTAACAGATACGCAGTATTTT. This translates into CASRLTDTQYF.